The clone carrying this TCR beta chain was seen only a few times. No antigen is known for it. The data are from a study of Graves' ophthalmopathy and Graves' hyperthyroidism. Among the hyperthyroidism patients, all were newly diagnosed, aged 18 to 65, with under 2 months' duration. Study outcomes and limitations: Detection in blood was also observed for most expanded thyroid clonotypes above 0.001 frequency.

In germline, CDR1 is KGHDR, CDR2 SFDVKD. The V gene end was trimmed by 4 bases and the J gene end by 6 bases; junction bases not matched to a gene: 7. This CDR3 region has 15 residues. The TCR beta CDR3 regions underwent amplification from RNA transcripts. The workflow started with a first-round RT-PCR run with HTBI primers and then moved on to a second-round multiplex PCR. Via MiXCR, TCRdb re-called the multiplex PCR reads, giving one row per CDR3 protein. The data show hundreds of thousands of distinct CDR3 sequences, about 24% seen once. Material: peripheral blood. The rearrangement uses TRBV24-1 and TRBJ2-3; 9 bases are shared with TRBD2. The sequence derives from a woman between 18 and 29 years old with stable Graves' hyperthyroidism. Some clones in this sample may be carry-over from other donors' samples. As DNA, the CDR3 is TGTGCCACCAGTGACGGCGGGGGGGCAACGGATACGCAGTATTTT. As protein: CATSDGGGATDTQYF.